Following are 6 T cell receptor beta chains from one sample sequenced in a study of shared clonotypes between healthy human individuals. Some clones are missing from TCRdb's copy, which holds only in-frame ones; the method was immunoSEQ multiplex PCR. The table has under 2.5 million clones, around 90% seen once. Sample: naive CD4+ T cells from PBMCs. Described subset: CD45RA+ positively selected. These receptor sequences come from a man younger than 35 in good health. Some clones in this sample may be carry-over from other donors' samples.

V and J are TRBV28 and TRBJ1-3; no clear D gene. This CDR3 contains 12 residues. Deletions cut 4 bases from V and 5 bases from J, with 6 bases between. Germline V gives CDR1 MDHEN, CDR2 SYDVKM. The CDR3 DNA sequence: TGTGCCAGCAGTTGGGGTCGAAACACCATATATTTT. Amino acid sequence: CASSWGRNTIYF.

This clone has only one observation. The chain carries TRBV5-1 and TRBJ2-3; 7 positions agree with TRBD1. The V gene's germline CDR1 is SGHRS and CDR2 YFSETQ. V shed 2 bases and J 3 bases; nucleotides not matched to a gene: 6. The CDR3 extends over 15 amino acids. This CDR3 reads CASSFTGDTTDTQYF. The CDR3 region has the DNA TGCGCCAGCAGCTTTACAGGGGATACGACAGATACGCAGTATTTT.

The J gene is TRBJ2-7, the V gene TRBV7-3, with 7 bases aligning to TRBD1. Germline assignment: CDR1 SGHTA and CDR2 FQGTGA. J lost 2 bases, V lost 5 bases, and 9 bases had no gene match. This CDR3 is built from 15 residues. The CDR3 nucleotides are TGTGCCAGCAGCCAGGCCGGGACAGCCACCTACGAGCAGTACTTC. Protein: CASSQAGTATYEQYF. The whole variable domain, remainder taken from reference TRBV7-3 and TRBJ2-7, is GAGVSQTPSNKVTEKGKYVELRCDPISGHTALYWYRQSLGQGPEFLIYFQGTGAADDSGLPNDRFFAVRPEGSVSTLKIQRTERGDSAVYLCASSQAGTATYEQYFGPGTRLTVT.

The table lists this clone with a count of one. Within the sample, other DNA sequences also encode this same CDR3. The V and J genes are TRBV7-9 and TRBJ2-1, with D possibly matching TRBD2 (5 bases). V lost 4 bases to trimming and J lost 7 bases, with 8 bases between them. The germline V gene has CDR1 SEHNR and CDR2 FQNEAQ (reference sequence). The CDR3 runs 12 residues. CDR3 protein: CASSSGLNEQFF. DNA of the CDR3: TGTGCCAGCAGCTCCGGACTTAATGAGCAGTTCTTC.

The rearrangement uses TRBV11-3 and TRBJ2-7; D is perhaps TRBD1 or TRBD2 (5 bases each). Trimming shortened V by 6 bases and J by 0 bases, and 24 bases separated the two germline ends. The CDR3 contains 18 residues. Germline CDR1 is SGHNT and CDR2 is YENEEA. The CDR3 region has the DNA TGTGCCAGCAGTTTAAGGGGACCGGGCAGCTCCTACTCCTACGAGCAGTACTTC. This gives the protein CASSLRGPGSSYSYEQYF.

This chain uses TRBV7-6 with TRBJ2-3; 14 bases match TRBD2. The length of the CDR3 is 16 residues. V trimming: 5 bases; J trimming: 6 bases; junction bases outside the gene matches: 7. CDR1 is SGHVS, CDR2 FNYEAQ, per germline. CDR3 sequence (DNA): TGTGCCAGCAGCATAGGACTAGCGGGAGGAGTGGATACGCAGTATTTT. This gives the protein CASSIGLAGGVDTQYF.